Presented here are 32 T cell receptor beta chains from one specimen sequenced in a study of CD8 T cells in ankylosing spondylitis. Study-wide points: In ankylosing spondylitis blood, a motif of about eight highly homologous TCR beta variants appeared characteristic.

Their antigens are not known. Each CDR3 protein gets one entry after TCRdb re-called the 5' RACE reads with MiXCR. This sample yields about 220,000 distinct CDR3 sequences, of which around 6.6% are seen a single time; 12% to 15% belongs to the top ten. The sample taken for sequencing was blood, either unsorted or a sorted T cell fraction (not recorded which). Source of these receptors: a male donor with ankylosing spondylitis.

This clonotype appeared many times. This rearrangement joins TRBV6-5 to TRBJ2-2; D is uncertain. This CDR3 has 15 amino acids. Germline-derived CDR1 and CDR2 are MNHEY and SVGAGI. The V gene lost 2 bases and the J gene lost 0 bases, with 7 bases spanning the gap. The CDR3 nucleotides read TGTGCCAGCAGTTACGTTCCCCCGAACACCGGGGAGCTGTTTTTT. Protein: CASSYVPPNTGELFF.

V usage is TRBV4-3 and J usage is TRBJ1-2, with 9 bases that match TRBD1. This CDR3 region has 15 residues. The J segment lost 6 bases and the V segment lost 2 bases, leaving 7 bases of the junction unmatched. Germline V gives CDR1 LGHNA, CDR2 YSLEER. The CDR3 reads CASSQIQGALNGYTF. In DNA, the CDR3 is TGCGCCAGCAGCCAAATACAGGGGGCGCTGAATGGCTACACCTTC.

This clonotype was detected only a few times. V usage is TRBV20-1 and J usage is TRBJ1-6; D gene unclear. V dropped 0 bases and J dropped 9 bases, with 18 bases sitting between them. CDR1 and CDR2 from the germline V gene are DFQATT and SNEGSKA (reference sequence). CDR3 size: 16 residues. CDR3 region: CSARDTLDGGRSPLHF. The CDR3 DNA sequence: TGCAGTGCTAGAGACACCTTGGACGGAGGTCGTTCACCCCTCCACTTT.

This chain uses TRBV27 with TRBJ2-2; D call uncertain. V was trimmed by 2 bases and J by 5 bases, leaving 18 bases between them. Germline V CDR1 and CDR2: MNHEY, SMNVEV (reference sequence). The CDR3 spans 17 residues. The CDR3 region is CASSLLPRAIGTGELFF. As DNA, the CDR3 is TGTGCCAGCAGTTTACTCCCCCGGGCCATTGGGACCGGGGAGCTGTTTTTT.

In its sample, this clonotype was seen a few times. The chain carries TRBV9 and TRBJ2-7; no clear D. Germline V CDR1 and CDR2: SGDLS, YYNGEE. The CDR3 has 15 residues. V was clipped by 1 base and J by 1 base, with 12 bases between them. The CDR3 spells CASSVSPDGSYEQYF. Written as DNA, the CDR3 is TGTGCCAGCAGCGTATCCCCCGACGGTTCCTACGAGCAGTACTTC.

This clonotype has ten or more counts. This chain joins TRBV4-3 and TRBJ2-1, with 8 bases that match TRBD2. J lost 4 bases, V lost 1 base, and 9 bases had no gene match. CDR1 is LGHNA and CDR2 is YSLEER in the germline V gene. The CDR3 spans 17 residues. The CDR3 spells CASSQAHTSGIYNEQFF. The CDR3, as DNA: TGCGCCAGCAGCCAAGCCCACACTAGCGGAATTTACAATGAGCAGTTCTTC.

This clonotype was recorded at least ten times. The J gene is TRBJ1-2, the V gene TRBV13, with TRBD1 identical over 10 bases. The junction had 6 bases not matched to a gene; V was cut back by 1 base and J by 7 bases. Germline CDR1 is PRHDT and CDR2 is FYEKMQ (reference sequence). The length of the CDR3 is 15 residues. DNA for the CDR3: TGTGCCAGCAGCTTAGTGGGACAGGGGAGAGGTGGCTACACCTTC. Amino acid sequence: CASSLVGQGRGGYTF.

This clonotype occurred a few times. The chain links TRBV7-9 to TRBJ2-7; D may be TRBD2 (6 bases). The CDR3 runs 15 residues. Trimming cost V 5 bases and J 7 bases, with 21 bases left between them. From germline, CDR1 is SEHNR and CDR2 FQNEAQ (reference sequence). Written as DNA, the CDR3 is TGTGCCAGCAGCACGACTAGTGGGGCTGAAAGGGAGCAGTACTTC. Protein product: CASSTTSGAEREQYF.

This clonotype appeared a few times. The chain employs TRBV29-1 and TRBJ2-5; a possible D gene is TRBD2 (7 bases). V lost 3 bases and J 8 bases, leaving 16 bases between the germline ends. Germline CDR1 SQVTM, CDR2 ANQGSEA. The CDR3 sequence is 13 residues long. CDR3 bases: TGCAGCGTTGACCCCGGGGGGCGGCGAACCCAGTACTTC. Translation: CSVDPGGRRTQYF.

This clonotype came up many times. V is TRBV12-3 or TRBV12-4 and J is TRBJ1-5; D remains ambiguous. CDR3 length: 13 amino acids. Trimming pared 7 bases from V and 2 bases from J, leaving 9 bases between. The CDR3 region has the DNA TGTGCCAGCACTCTGTTGGGCAATCAGCCCCAGCATTTT. This sequence encodes CASTLLGNQPQHF.

This clonotype was counted ten times or more. The DNA for the CDR3 is TGCGCCAGCAGCCACCGACACCAAGAGACCCAGTACTTC. Its translation is CASSHRHQETQYF. The chain links TRBV4-1 to TRBJ2-5, with no clear D. V lost 3 bases to trimming and J lost 0 bases, with 5 bases between them. The CDR3 spans 13 residues. Germline V lookup: CDR1 MGHRA, CDR2 YSYEKL.

J is TRBJ2-3 and V is TRBV4-1; 8 bases fit TRBD2. Trimming cost V 0 bases and J 5 bases; bases outside gene matches: 1. Germline values: CDR1 MGHRA, CDR2 YSYEKL. The CDR3 length is 14 residues. CDR3 protein: CASSQDGTRDTQYF. DNA of the CDR3: TGCGCCAGCAGCCAAGATGGGACTAGAGATACGCAGTATTTT.

This clonotype was seen a few times. The chain uses TRBV11-1 and TRBJ2-5; TRBD1 matches 9 bases. In germline, CDR1 is SGHAT, CDR2 FQDESV (reference sequence). This CDR3 region has 20 residues. Unmatched junction bases numbered 20, after V lost 3 bases and J lost 3 bases. The CDR3 reads CASSFEAGTGLFGKKETQYF. The CDR3 DNA follows: TGTGCCAGCAGCTTCGAAGCCGGGACAGGGTTATTTGGGAAAAAAGAGACCCAGTACTTC.

This clonotype was counted at least ten times. The chain has TRBV9 and TRBJ2-3; D might be TRBD1 or TRBD2, each matching 5 bases. This CDR3 spans 13 amino acids. Germline CDR1 reads SGDLS; CDR2 reads YYNGEE. Trimming left V 4 bases short and J 4 bases short, with 10 bases between. CDR3 DNA sequence: TGTGCCAGCAGCTTAGGGACCTCAGATACGCAGTATTTT. Its protein is CASSLGTSDTQYF.

Regarding this clonotype: At one of its ends the junction is not consistent with the germline gene, which may arise from a read error. The chain combines TRBV11-1 with TRBJ2-1; TRBD2 matches at 7 bases. CDR3 size: 18 residues. The germline gives CDR1 SGHAT, CDR2 FQDESV (reference sequence). The CDR3 is CAISFGSVGGRALNEQFF. The CDR3 nucleotides are TGTGCCATCAGCTTTGGGTCGGTTGGTGGGAGGGCTCTCAATGAGCAGTTCTTC.

This clonotype was recorded many times. This chain joins TRBV4-3 and TRBJ2-1; D is unclear. CDR1 LGHNA and CDR2 YSLEER come from the germline V gene. The CDR3 consists of 15 residues. Trimming removed 1 base at V and 0 bases at J, with 7 bases between. CDR3 in amino acids: CASSQGPNSYNEQFF. The CDR3 bases are TGCGCCAGCAGCCAAGGACCTAACTCCTACAATGAGCAGTTCTTC.

The rearrangement joins TRBV4-3 to TRBJ2-7, with 7 nucleotides matching TRBD2. V was pared by 3 bases and J by 1 base, with 3 bases of the junction left unmatched. This CDR3 has 14 amino acids. Germline CDR1 LGHNA, CDR2 YSLEER. The CDR3: CASSQGTISYEQYF. DNA for the CDR3: TGCGCCAGCAGCCAGGGGACTATTTCCTACGAGCAGTACTTC.

In this sample, this clonotype turned up many times. The CDR3 DNA is TGTGCCAGCAGCGAAGATGGTTTCTCCGGAAACACCATATATTTT. It yields the protein CASSEDGFSGNTIYF. The chain links TRBV9 to TRBJ1-3; D remains unclear. V gave up 3 bases and J gave up 4 bases, with 14 bases separating them. CDR1 SGDLS and CDR2 YYNGEE come from the germline V gene. This CDR3 region has 15 residues.

This clonotype was observed many times. The chain couples TRBV11-2 to TRBJ1-5; 9 nucleotides line up with TRBD1. J was trimmed by 7 bases and V by 3 bases; bases with no gene match: 7. The length of the CDR3 is 15 residues. Germline-derived CDR1 and CDR2 are SGHAT and FQNNGV. The CDR3 sequence is CASSLNRGPGQPQHF. As DNA, the CDR3 is TGTGCCAGCAGCTTGAACAGGGGGCCAGGGCAGCCCCAGCATTTT.

This chain uses TRBV13 with TRBJ2-1; 8 bases map to TRBD1. V was clipped by 5 bases and J by 5 bases; unmatched bases: 11. Germline CDR1 and CDR2: PRHDT and FYEKMQ (reference sequence). This CDR3 has 16 residues. CDR3 DNA sequence: TGTGCCAGCAGCCGATTACCGGGACAGGCTAACAATGAGCAGTTCTTC. This translates into CASSRLPGQANNEQFF.

This clonotype was observed at least ten times. This chain links TRBV9 with TRBJ1-5; D remains ambiguous. The CDR3 is 13 amino acids. Germline loops: CDR1 SGDLS, CDR2 YYNGEE. The V end was cut by 3 bases, the J end by 3 bases, with 7 bases between. As DNA, the CDR3 is TGTGCCAGCAGCGCCTCACTCAATCAGCCCCAGCATTTT. Its protein is CASSASLNQPQHF. The complete variable domain, with remaining parts taken from reference TRBV9 and TRBJ1-5, reads DSGVTQTPKHLITATGQRVTLRCSPRSGDLSVYWYQQSLDQGLQFLIQYYNGEERAKGNILERFSAQQFPDLHSELNLSSLELGDSALYFCASSASLNQPQHFGDGTRLSIL.

This clonotype was counted at least ten times. The chain links TRBV3-1 to TRBJ2-5, with 9 positions matching TRBD2. Trimming cost V 0 bases and J 4 bases; bases outside gene matches: 9. Germline V CDR1 and CDR2: LGHDT, YNNKEL (reference sequence). The CDR3 loop spans 17 amino acids. The CDR3 loop is CASSQDSVASGTETQYF. In DNA form, the CDR3 reads TGTGCCAGCAGCCAAGATTCGGTGGCTAGCGGGACAGAGACCCAGTACTTC.

The chain uses TRBV28 and TRBJ1-2, with 8 nucleotides matching TRBD1. With 3 bases clipped from V and 1 base from J, the junction kept 4 bases outside the gene matches. Germline lookup yields CDR1 MDHEN and CDR2 SYDVKM. The CDR3 is 15 amino acids. DNA of the CDR3: TGTGCCAGCAGTTTCGACAGGGGAGTTAACTATGGCTACACCTTC. This encodes CASSFDRGVNYGYTF.

This clonotype was detected many times. The J gene is TRBJ2-2, the V gene TRBV7-8; 11 bases agree with TRBD2. Germline V CDR1 and CDR2: SGHVS, FQNEAQ. The CDR3 sequence is 18 residues long. J was trimmed by 7 bases and V by 1 base; bases with no gene match: 11. In DNA form, the CDR3 reads TGTGCCAGCAGCTTAGAACTAGCGGGAGAGGGTGTTGACGGGGAGCTGTTTTTT. Its protein is CASSLELAGEGVDGELFF.

This chain links TRBV10-3 with TRBJ2-2; either TRBD1 or TRBD2 may supply D (5 bases each). The germline CDR1 and CDR2 sequences are ENHRY and SYGVKD. The ends were cut back, 9 bases at V and 1 base at J, with 12 bases in the middle. The CDR3 runs to 14 residues. The CDR3 DNA is TGTGCCATTCTTGGGACGGTGAACACCGGGGAGCTGTTTTTT. It codes for CAILGTVNTGELFF.

Ten or more counts support this clonotype. V and J are TRBV20-1 and TRBJ1-5; D is uncertain. Germline V lookup: CDR1 DFQATT, CDR2 SNEGSKA (reference sequence). The V end lost 0 bases, the J end lost 1 base, and 7 bases lay between the germline ends. CDR3 length: 14 residues. In DNA form, the CDR3 reads TGCAGTGCTAGAGAAAAGAACAGCAATCAGCCCCAGCATTTT. Translated, it gives CSAREKNSNQPQHF.

This clonotype has a handful of counts. The CDR3 region has the DNA TGTGCCAGCAGAATCCCTCTTAACACCGGGGAGCTGTTTTTT. Its translation is CASRIPLNTGELFF. The chain employs TRBV7-8 and TRBJ2-2; D not certain. V was trimmed by 6 bases and J by 2 bases, leaving 10 bases between them. The CDR3 loop spans 14 amino acids. Looked up from germline, CDR1 is SGHVS and CDR2 is FQNEAQ. Based on the CDR3 plus reference TRBV7-8 and TRBJ2-2, the full variable domain is GAGVSQSPRYKVAKRGQDVALRCDPISGHVSLFWYQQALGQGPEFLTYFQNEAQLDKSGLPSDRFFAERPEGSVSTLKIQRTQQEDSAVYLCASRIPLNTGELFFGEGSRLTVL.

The rearrangement links TRBV6-5 to TRBJ2-2; tentatively, D is TRBD1 or TRBD2 (5 bases each). The germline gives CDR1 MNHEY, CDR2 SVGAGI. V lost 4 bases, J lost 3 bases, and 12 bases lay in between. CDR3 length: 15 residues. The CDR3 region has the DNA TGTGCCAGCAGTTCCGGGGCCCCGGACACCGGGGAGCTGTTTTTT. Encoded protein: CASSSGAPDTGELFF.

Many counts were recorded for this clonotype. V and J are TRBV25-1 and TRBJ1-2; 7 bases agree with TRBD1. J gave up 2 bases and V 6 bases, and 12 bases lay outside the gene matches. The CDR3 has 16 amino acids. CDR1 is MGHDK and CDR2 is SYGVNS in the germline V gene. CDR3 DNA sequence: TGTGCCAGCAGCCCGGGACAGCCTTTTGGGAACTATGGCTACACCTTC. This gives the protein CASSPGQPFGNYGYTF.

This clonotype has ten or more counts. The chain combines TRBV25-1 with TRBJ2-5, with 7 bases aligning to TRBD2. This CDR3 has 13 amino acids. V lost 10 bases to trimming and J lost 4 bases; unmatched junction nucleotides: 9. Germline loops: CDR1 MGHDK, CDR2 SYGVNS. The CDR3 sequence is CATRGGSSETQYF. CDR3 coding DNA: TGTGCCACTAGGGGAGGGTCATCAGAGACCCAGTACTTC.

This clonotype has only a few counts. CDR3 protein: CSATLAGGPYNEQFF. The CDR3 DNA is TGCAGTGCGACTCTAGCGGGAGGGCCGTACAATGAGCAGTTCTTC. This sequence joins TRBV20-1 and TRBJ2-1, with TRBD2 identical over 12 bases. The V gene end was trimmed by 6 bases and the J gene end by 4 bases; junction bases not matched to a gene: 7. Per germline, CDR1 DFQATT and CDR2 SNEGSKA (reference sequence). This CDR3 has 15 amino acids.

This clonotype was detected ten times or more. The CDR3 reads CASRSIKGQEGEYGYTF. CDR3 in DNA: TGTGCCAGCAGATCCATAAAAGGACAGGAGGGAGAATATGGCTACACCTTC. The chain recombines TRBV6-1 with TRBJ1-2, with 7 bases fitting TRBD1. The germline V gene encodes CDR1 MNHNS and CDR2 SASEGT. The CDR3 covers 17 residues. Trimming removed 6 bases from V and 5 bases from J; junction bases left unmatched: 18.